Detailed here is one T cell receptor beta chain. Its cognate antigen is unknown. This specimen belongs to a study of cytomegalovirus exposure and HLA in healthy donors. Study as a whole: Most donors, about 82% of 350 to 450 genotyped, fell in the Caucasian-associated ancestry cluster. Study results and caveats: For most TCR beta V segments, an earlier analysis put the productive rate at about 87% or about 30% of the time. V- and J-gene trimming in TCR beta was tied to a missense DCLRE1C variant by an analysis performed later.

PCR amplification relied on 60 Vbeta primers (plus 13 Jbeta primers). The assay was immunoSEQ multiplex PCR, and TCRdb's table has in-frame clones only and misses some. The sample contains about 180,000 clones, 65% to 80% of which appear only once. The study sampled nominally healthy donors, though unrecorded immune exposures were likely. The TCR was taken from a woman in her forties or fifties in good health and CMV-seropositive. The sample was PBMCs.

CDR3 nucleotides: TGCGCCAGCAGCCCCCCTGGACAGGGTCCTAACTATGGCTACACCTTC. Its translation: CASSPPGQGPNYGYTF. The chain links TRBV4-1 to TRBJ1-2, with 8 bases that match TRBD1. This CDR3 contains 16 residues. The germline gives CDR1 MGHRA, CDR2 YSYEKL. With 4 bases clipped from V and 0 bases from J, the junction kept 7 bases outside the gene matches.